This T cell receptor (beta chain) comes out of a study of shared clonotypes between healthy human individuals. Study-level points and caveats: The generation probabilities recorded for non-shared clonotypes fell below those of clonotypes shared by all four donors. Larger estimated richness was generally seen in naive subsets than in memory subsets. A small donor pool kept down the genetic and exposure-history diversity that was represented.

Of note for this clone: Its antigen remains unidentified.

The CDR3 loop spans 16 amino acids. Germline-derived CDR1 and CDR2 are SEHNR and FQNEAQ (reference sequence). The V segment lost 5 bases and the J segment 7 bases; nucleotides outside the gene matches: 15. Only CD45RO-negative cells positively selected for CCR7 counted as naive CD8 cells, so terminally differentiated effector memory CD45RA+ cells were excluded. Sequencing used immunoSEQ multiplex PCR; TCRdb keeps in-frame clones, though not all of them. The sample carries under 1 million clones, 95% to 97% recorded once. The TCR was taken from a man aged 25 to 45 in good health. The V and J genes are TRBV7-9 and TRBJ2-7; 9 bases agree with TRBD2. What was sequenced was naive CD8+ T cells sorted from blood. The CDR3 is CASSEITGLASLEQYF. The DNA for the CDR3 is TGTGCCAGCAGCGAAATTACGGGACTAGCCTCGTTGGAGCAGTACTTC. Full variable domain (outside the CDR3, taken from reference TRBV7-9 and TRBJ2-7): DTGVSQNPRHKITKRGQNVTFRCDPISEHNRLYWYRQTLGQGPEFLTYFQNEAQLEKSRLLSDRFSAERPKGSFSTLEIQRTEQGDSAMYLCASSEITGLASLEQYFGPGTRLTVT.